Shown below are 10 T cell receptor beta chains from a single sample sequenced in a study of cytomegalovirus exposure and HLA in healthy donors. Repertoires were generated with immunoSEQ multiplex PCR, while TCRdb's copy carries only in-frame clones and drops some. The sample has fewer than 200,000 clones, around 85% seen once; the top ten hold approximately 15%. Sample: PBMCs. Receptors originate from a man younger than 30 in good health and CMV-seropositive.

The rearrangement uses TRBV6-1 and TRBJ1-1; weak D call: TRBD1 (5 bases). The CDR3 sequence is 14 residues long. In germline, CDR1 is MNHNS, CDR2 SASEGT. Trimming stripped 6 bases from V and 1 base from J, with 12 bases between. The chain's CDR3 is CASRRGTANTEAFF. CDR3 coding DNA: TGTGCCAGCAGACGCGGGACGGCGAACACTGAAGCTTTCTTT.

V and J are TRBV28 and TRBJ2-3, with D possibly TRBD1 on 6 matching bases. CDR1 and CDR2 from the germline V gene are MDHEN and SYDVKM. V gave up 5 bases and J gave up 1 base, with 16 bases separating them. CDR3 length: 16 amino acids. The CDR3: CASSPPGVGGTDTQYF. The CDR3 nucleotides read TGTGCCAGCAGTCCCCCAGGGGTCGGGGGCACAGATACGCAGTATTTT.

The chain is built from TRBV28 and TRBJ2-7; tentative D call: TRBD1 (6 bases). This CDR3 spans 16 amino acids. From germline, CDR1 is MDHEN and CDR2 SYDVKM. V lost 5 bases and J 2 bases, leaving 19 bases between the germline ends. CDR3 amino acids: CASSPRGPRITYEQYF. The CDR3 bases are TGTGCCAGCAGTCCCAGGGGACCCCGTATAACCTACGAGCAGTACTTC.

The chain has TRBV5-4 and TRBJ2-7; 11 bases agree with TRBD1. This CDR3 is built from 16 residues. Germline values: CDR1 SGHNT, CDR2 YYREEE (reference sequence). Germline trimming cut 0 bases from V and 6 bases from J; bases unmatched to any gene: 8. The DNA for the CDR3 is TGTGCCAGCAGCTTGGCCCCGGGACAGGGGGACGGCGAGCAGTACTTC. Translated: CASSLAPGQGDGEQYF.

The rearrangement uses TRBV9 and TRBJ1-1; 8 bases are shared with TRBD1. Losses at the gene ends were 4 bases for V and 3 bases for J; bases not matched to a gene: 8. The CDR3 covers 15 residues. CDR1 is SGDLS and CDR2 is YYNGEE in the germline V gene. The CDR3 sequence is CASSPYGQGDTEAFF. The CDR3 coding sequence is TGTGCCAGCAGCCCCTACGGACAGGGAGACACTGAAGCTTTCTTT. Complete variable domain (other parts from reference TRBV9 and TRBJ1-1): DSGVTQTPKHLITATGQRVTLRCSPRSGDLSVYWYQQSLDQGLQFLIQYYNGEERAKGNILERFSAQQFPDLHSELNLSSLELGDSALYFCASSPYGQGDTEAFFGQGTRLTVV.

This clone occurred once. The J gene is TRBJ2-3, the V gene TRBV5-1; a weak D match, TRBD2 (6 bases). CDR1 is SGHRS and CDR2 is YFSETQ in the germline V gene. This CDR3 region has 16 residues. Trimming left V 4 bases short and J 2 bases short, with 17 bases between. CDR3 sequence (DNA): TGCGCCAGCAGCAGGACCGGGACTCTCTACACAGATACGCAGTATTTT. This encodes CASSRTGTLYTDTQYF.

The V gene is TRBV19, the J gene TRBJ2-7; the D gene is possibly TRBD1 (6 bases). The CDR3 sequence is 14 residues long. V lost 3 bases, J lost 1 base, and 10 bases lay in between. Germline values: CDR1 LNHDA, CDR2 SQIVND (reference sequence). CDR3 in DNA: TGTGCCAGTAGTATCCGGGACACATCCTACGAGCAGTACTTC. Translated, it gives CASSIRDTSYEQYF.

The chain employs TRBV11-3 and TRBJ2-1; D unresolved. Germline V gene lookup returns CDR1 SGHNT and CDR2 YENEEA. The length of the CDR3 is 14 residues. Trimming cost V 2 bases and J 2 bases, with 7 bases left between them. CDR3 nucleotides: TGTGCCAGCAGCTTATCATCCACCTACAATGAGCAGTTCTTC. Translating gives CASSLSSTYNEQFF.

The V call is TRBV6-1, the J call TRBJ1-4; 8 nucleotides agree with TRBD1. Germline values: CDR1 MNHNS, CDR2 SASEGT. The V gene end was trimmed by 4 bases and the J gene end by 3 bases; junction bases not matched to a gene: 13. This CDR3 has 18 amino acids. CDR3 DNA: TGTGCCAGCAGTGCCCCAGGGGGCAGGTGGAGGGCTAATGAAAAACTGTTTTTT. This gives the protein CASSAPGGRWRANEKLFF.

A few counts support this clone. This rearrangement joins TRBV30 to TRBJ1-3; perhaps TRBD1 as D (6 bases). This CDR3 spans 15 amino acids. Trimming removed 2 bases at V and 2 bases at J, with 13 bases between. Per germline, CDR1 GTSNPN and CDR2 SVGIG (reference sequence). Written as DNA, the CDR3 is TGTGCCTGGAGTTATGACAGGATCCCTGGAAACACCATATATTTT. Translating it yields CAWSYDRIPGNTIYF. Combining the CDR3 with reference TRBV30 and TRBJ1-3 gives the whole variable domain SQTIHQWPATLVQPVGSPLSLECTVEGTSNPNLYWYRQAAGRGLQLLFYSVGIGQISSEVPQNLSASRPQDRQFILSSKKLLLSDSGFYLCAWSYDRIPGNTIYFGEGSWLTVV.